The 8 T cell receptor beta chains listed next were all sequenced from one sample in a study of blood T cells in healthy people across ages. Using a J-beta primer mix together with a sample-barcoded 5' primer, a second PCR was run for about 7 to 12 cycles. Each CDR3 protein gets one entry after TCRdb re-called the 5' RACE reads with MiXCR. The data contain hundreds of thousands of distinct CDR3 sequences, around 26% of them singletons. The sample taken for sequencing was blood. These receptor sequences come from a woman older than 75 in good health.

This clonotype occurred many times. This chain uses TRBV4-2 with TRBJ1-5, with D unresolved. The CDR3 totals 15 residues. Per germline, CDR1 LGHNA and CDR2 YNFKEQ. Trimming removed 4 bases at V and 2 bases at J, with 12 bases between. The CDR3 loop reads CASSRTVNGNQPQHF. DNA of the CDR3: TGTGCCAGCAGCCGCACGGTCAATGGCAATCAGCCCCAGCATTTT.

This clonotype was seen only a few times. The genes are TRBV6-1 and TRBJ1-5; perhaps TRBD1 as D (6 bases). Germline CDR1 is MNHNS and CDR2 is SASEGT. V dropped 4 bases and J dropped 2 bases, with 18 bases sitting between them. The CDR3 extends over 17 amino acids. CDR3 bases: TGTGCCAGCAGTGCTACGGGTCGGGGGGCGGGCAATCAGCCCCAGCATTTT. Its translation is CASSATGRGAGNQPQHF.

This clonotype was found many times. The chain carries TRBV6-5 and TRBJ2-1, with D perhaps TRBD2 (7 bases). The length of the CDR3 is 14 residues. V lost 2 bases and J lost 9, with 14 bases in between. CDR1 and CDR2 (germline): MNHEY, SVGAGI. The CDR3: CASSYEGGSVEQFF. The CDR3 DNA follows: TGTGCCAGCAGTTACGAGGGGGGGTCGGTTGAGCAGTTCTTC.

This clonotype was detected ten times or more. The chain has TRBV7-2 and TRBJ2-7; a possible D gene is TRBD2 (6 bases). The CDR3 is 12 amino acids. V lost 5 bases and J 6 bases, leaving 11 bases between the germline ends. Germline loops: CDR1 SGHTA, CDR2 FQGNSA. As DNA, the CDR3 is TGTGCCAGCAGCCTTGGGACTCTCGAGCAGTACTTC. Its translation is CASSLGTLEQYF.

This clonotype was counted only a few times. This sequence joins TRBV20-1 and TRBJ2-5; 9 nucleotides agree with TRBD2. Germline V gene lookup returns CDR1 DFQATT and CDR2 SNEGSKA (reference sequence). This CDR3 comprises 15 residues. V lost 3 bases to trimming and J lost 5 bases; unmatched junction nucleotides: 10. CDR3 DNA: TGCAGTGCTAGTTTCTCGCGGGGGGGCCGGGAGACCCAGTACTTC. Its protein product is CSASFSRGGRETQYF.

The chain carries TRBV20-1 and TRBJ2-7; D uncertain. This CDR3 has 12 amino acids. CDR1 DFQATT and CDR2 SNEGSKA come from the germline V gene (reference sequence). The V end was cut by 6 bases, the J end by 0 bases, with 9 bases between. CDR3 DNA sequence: TGCAGTGCCCTACAACCCTCCTACGAGCAGTACTTC. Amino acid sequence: CSALQPSYEQYF.

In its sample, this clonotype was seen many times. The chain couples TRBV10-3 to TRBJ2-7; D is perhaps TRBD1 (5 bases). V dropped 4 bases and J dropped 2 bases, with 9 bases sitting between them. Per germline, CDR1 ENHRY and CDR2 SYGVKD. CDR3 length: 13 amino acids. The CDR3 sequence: CAISVETAYEQYF. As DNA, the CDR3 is TGTGCCATCAGTGTAGAGACAGCCTACGAGCAGTACTTC.

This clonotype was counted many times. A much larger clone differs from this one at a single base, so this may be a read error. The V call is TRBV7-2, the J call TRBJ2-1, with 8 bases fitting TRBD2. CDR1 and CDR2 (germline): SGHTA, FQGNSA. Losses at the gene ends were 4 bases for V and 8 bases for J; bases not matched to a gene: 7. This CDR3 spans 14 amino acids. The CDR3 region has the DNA TGTGCCAGCAGCTGTAGCGGGGCCACGGATGAGCAGTTCTTC. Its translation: CASSCSGATDEQFF.